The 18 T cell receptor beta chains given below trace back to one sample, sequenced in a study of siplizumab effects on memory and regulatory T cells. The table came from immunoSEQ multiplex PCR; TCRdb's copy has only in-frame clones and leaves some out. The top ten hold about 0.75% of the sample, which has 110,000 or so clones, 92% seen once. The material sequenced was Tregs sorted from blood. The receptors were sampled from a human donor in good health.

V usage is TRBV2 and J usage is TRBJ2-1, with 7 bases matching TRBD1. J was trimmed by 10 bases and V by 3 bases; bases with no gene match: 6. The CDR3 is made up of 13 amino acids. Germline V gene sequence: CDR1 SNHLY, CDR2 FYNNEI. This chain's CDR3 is CASSDTGVWEQFF. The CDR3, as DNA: TGTGCCAGCAGTGATACAGGGGTTTGGGAGCAGTTCTTC.

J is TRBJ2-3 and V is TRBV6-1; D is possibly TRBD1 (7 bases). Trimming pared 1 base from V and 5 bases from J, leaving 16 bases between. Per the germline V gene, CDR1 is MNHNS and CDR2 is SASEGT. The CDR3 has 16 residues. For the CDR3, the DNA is TGTGCCAGCAGTGAAGGGTGGCAGGGGGGAATAGATACGCAGTATTTT. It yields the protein CASSEGWQGGIDTQYF.

The CDR3 DNA sequence: TGTGCCAGCAGTACGCCGGGACTAGCCTTGGATGAGCAGTTCTTC. Translating gives CASSTPGLALDEQFF. The chain couples TRBV6-6 to TRBJ2-1; TRBD2 matches 9 bases. V trimming: 5 bases; J trimming: 8 bases; junction bases outside the gene matches: 10. The germline V gene has CDR1 MNHNY and CDR2 SVGAGI (reference sequence). This CDR3 has 15 amino acids.

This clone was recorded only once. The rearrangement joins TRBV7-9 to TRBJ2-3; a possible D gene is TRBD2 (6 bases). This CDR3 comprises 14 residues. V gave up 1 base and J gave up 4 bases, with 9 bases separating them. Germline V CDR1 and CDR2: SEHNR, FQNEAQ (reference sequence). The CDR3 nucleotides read TGTGCCAGCAGCTTAGTCCCGGGAGCAGATACGCAGTATTTT. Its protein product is CASSLVPGADTQYF. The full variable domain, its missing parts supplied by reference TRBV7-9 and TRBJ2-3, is DTGVSQNPRHKITKRGQNVTFRCDPISEHNRLYWYRQTLGQGPEFLTYFQNEAQLEKSRLLSDRFSAERPKGSFSTLEIQRTEQGDSAMYLCASSLVPGADTQYFGPGTRLTVL.

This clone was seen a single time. CDR3 DNA: TGTGCCAGCAGGTTTACAGGGGAAAAACTGTTTTTT. The encoded protein is CASRFTGEKLFF. The genes are TRBV6-1 and TRBJ1-4; possibly TRBD1 for D (6 bases). The V gene's germline CDR1 is MNHNS and CDR2 SASEGT. V was trimmed by 6 bases and J by 8 bases, leaving 10 bases between them. The CDR3 loop spans 12 amino acids.

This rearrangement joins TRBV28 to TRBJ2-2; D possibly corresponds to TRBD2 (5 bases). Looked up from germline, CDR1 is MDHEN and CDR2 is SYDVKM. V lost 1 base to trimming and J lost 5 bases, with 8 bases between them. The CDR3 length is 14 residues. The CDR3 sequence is CASSLSGWTGELFF. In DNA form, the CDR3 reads TGTGCCAGCAGTTTATCGGGGTGGACCGGGGAGCTGTTTTTT.

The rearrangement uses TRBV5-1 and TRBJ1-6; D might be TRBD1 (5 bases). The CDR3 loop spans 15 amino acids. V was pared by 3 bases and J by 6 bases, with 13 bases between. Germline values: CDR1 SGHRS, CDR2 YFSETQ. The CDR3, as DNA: TGCGCCAGCAGCTACGGGGACTCAACTAATTCACCCCTCCACTTT. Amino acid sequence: CASSYGDSTNSPLHF.

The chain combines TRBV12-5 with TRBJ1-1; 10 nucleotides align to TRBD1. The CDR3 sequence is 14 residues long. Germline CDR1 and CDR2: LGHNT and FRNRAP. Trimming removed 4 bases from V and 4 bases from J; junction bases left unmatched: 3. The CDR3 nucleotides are TGTGCTAGTGGTTCCGGACAGGGGGTCACTGAAGCTTTCTTT. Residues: CASGSGQGVTEAFF.

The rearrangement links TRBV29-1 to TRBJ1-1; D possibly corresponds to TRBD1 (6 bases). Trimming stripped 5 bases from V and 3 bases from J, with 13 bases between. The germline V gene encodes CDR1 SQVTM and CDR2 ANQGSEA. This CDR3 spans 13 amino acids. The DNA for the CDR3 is TGCAGCGTTCAGGGGTTCTCGGACACTGAAGCTTTCTTT. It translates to CSVQGFSDTEAFF.

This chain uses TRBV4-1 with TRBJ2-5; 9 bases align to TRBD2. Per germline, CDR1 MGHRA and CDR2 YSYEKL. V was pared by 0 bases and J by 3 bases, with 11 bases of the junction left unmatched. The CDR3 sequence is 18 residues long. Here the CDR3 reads CASSQDYFIAGDEETQYF. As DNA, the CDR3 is TGCGCCAGCAGCCAAGATTATTTTATAGCGGGAGATGAAGAGACCCAGTACTTC.

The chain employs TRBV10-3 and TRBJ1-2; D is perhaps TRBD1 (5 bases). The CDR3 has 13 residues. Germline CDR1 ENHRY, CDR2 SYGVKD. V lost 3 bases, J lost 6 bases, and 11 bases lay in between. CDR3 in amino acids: CAISEPGYHGYTF. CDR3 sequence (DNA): TGTGCCATCAGTGAACCAGGGTATCATGGCTACACCTTC.

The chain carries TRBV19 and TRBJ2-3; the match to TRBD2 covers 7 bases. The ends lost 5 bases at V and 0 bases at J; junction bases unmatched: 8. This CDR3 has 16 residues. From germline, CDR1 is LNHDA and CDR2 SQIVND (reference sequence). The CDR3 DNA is TGTGCCAGTAGTTCGCCGGGACTACCTAGCACAGATACGCAGTATTTT. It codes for CASSSPGLPSTDTQYF.

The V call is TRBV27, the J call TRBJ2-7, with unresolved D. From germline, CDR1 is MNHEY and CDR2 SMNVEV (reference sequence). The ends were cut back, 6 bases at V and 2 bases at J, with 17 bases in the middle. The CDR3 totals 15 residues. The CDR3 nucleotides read TGTGCCAGCAGCAAAGACACCGCCTCCCCCTACGAGCAGTACTTC. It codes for CASSKDTASPYEQYF.

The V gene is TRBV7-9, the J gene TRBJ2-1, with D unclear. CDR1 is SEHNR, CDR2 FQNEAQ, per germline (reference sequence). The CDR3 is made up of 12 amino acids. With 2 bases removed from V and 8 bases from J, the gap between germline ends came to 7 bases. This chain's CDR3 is CASSLMTHEQFF. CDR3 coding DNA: TGTGCCAGCAGCTTAATGACTCATGAGCAGTTCTTC.

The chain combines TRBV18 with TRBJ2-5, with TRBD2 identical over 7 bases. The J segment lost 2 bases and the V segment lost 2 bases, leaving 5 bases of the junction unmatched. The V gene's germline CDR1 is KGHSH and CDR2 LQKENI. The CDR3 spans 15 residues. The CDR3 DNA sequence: TGTGCCAGCTCACCAGGAAGGGGAGGGCAAGAGACCCAGTACTTC. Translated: CASSPGRGGQETQYF.

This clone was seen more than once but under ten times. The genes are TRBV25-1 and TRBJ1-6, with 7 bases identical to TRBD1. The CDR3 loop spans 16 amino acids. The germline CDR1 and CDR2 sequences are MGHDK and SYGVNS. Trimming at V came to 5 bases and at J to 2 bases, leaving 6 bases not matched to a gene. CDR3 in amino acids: CASSSTTGTYNSPLHF. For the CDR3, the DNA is TGTGCCAGCAGTTCAACGACAGGGACCTATAATTCACCCCTCCACTTT.

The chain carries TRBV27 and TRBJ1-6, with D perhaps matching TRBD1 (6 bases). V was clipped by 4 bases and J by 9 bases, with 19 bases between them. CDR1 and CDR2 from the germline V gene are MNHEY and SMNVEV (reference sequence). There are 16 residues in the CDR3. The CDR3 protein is CASSYTTGKLGSPLHF. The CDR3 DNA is TGTGCCAGCAGTTATACAACAGGGAAATTAGGTTCACCCCTCCACTTT.

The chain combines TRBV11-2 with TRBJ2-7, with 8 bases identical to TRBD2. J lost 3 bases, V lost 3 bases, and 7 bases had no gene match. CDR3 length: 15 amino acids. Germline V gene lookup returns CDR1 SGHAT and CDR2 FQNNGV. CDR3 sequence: CASSFLAGPDYEQYF. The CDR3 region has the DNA TGTGCCAGCAGCTTCCTAGCGGGCCCTGACTACGAGCAGTACTTC.